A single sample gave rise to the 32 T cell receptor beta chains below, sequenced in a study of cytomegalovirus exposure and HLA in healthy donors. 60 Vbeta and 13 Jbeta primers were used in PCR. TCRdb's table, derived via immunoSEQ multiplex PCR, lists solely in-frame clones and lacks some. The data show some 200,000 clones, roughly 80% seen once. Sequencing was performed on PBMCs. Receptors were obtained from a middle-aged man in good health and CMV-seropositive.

CDR3 sequence: CASSPSPDTQYF. As DNA, the CDR3 is TGTGCCAGCTCACCCTCCCCCGATACGCAGTATTTT. This chain joins TRBV18 and TRBJ2-3; the D is unclear. Per germline, CDR1 KGHSH and CDR2 LQKENI. The CDR3 has 12 amino acids. Trimming pared 3 bases from V and 6 bases from J, leaving 7 bases between.

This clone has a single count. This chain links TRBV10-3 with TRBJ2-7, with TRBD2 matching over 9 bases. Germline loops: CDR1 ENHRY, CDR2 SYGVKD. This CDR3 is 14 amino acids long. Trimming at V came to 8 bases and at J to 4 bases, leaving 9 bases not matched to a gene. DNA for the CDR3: TGTGCCATCGGTGGTAGCGGGGGTCTATACGAGCAGTACTTC. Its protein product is CAIGGSGGLYEQYF.

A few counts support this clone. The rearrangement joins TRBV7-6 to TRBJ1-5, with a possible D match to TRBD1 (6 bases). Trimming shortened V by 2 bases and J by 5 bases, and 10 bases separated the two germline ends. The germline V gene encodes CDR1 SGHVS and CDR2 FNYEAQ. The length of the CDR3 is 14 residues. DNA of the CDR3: TGTGCCAGCAGCTTATCAGGGGTGGATCAGCCCCAGCATTTT. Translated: CASSLSGVDQPQHF.

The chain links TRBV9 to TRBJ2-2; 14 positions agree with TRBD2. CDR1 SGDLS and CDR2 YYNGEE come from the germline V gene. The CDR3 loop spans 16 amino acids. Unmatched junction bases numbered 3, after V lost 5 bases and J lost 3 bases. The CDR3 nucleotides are TGTGCCAGCAGGACTAGCGGGGGGGCAGACACCGGGGAGCTGTTTTTT. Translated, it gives CASRTSGGADTGELFF. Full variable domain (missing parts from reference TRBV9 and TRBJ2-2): DSGVTQTPKHLITATGQRVTLRCSPRSGDLSVYWYQQSLDQGLQFLIQYYNGEERAKGNILERFSAQQFPDLHSELNLSSLELGDSALYFCASRTSGGADTGELFFGEGSRLTVL.

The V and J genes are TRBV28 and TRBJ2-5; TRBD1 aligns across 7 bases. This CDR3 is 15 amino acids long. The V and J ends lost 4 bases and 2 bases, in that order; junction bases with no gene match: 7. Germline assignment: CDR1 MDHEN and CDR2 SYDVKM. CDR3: CASSSQGTHQETQYF. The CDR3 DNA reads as TGTGCCAGCAGTTCACAGGGGACCCATCAAGAGACCCAGTACTTC. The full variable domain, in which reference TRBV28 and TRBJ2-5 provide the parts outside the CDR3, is DVKVTQSSRYLVKRTGEKVFLECVQDMDHENMFWYRQDPGLGLRLIYFSYDVKMKEKGDIPEGYSVSREKKERFSLILESASTNQTSMYLCASSSQGTHQETQYFGPGTRLLVL.

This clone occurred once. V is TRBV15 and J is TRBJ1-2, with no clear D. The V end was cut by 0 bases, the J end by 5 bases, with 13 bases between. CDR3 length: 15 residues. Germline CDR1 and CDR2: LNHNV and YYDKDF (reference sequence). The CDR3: CATSREVGRKYGYTF. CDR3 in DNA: TGTGCCACCAGCAGAGAGGTGGGGAGGAAGTATGGCTACACCTTC.

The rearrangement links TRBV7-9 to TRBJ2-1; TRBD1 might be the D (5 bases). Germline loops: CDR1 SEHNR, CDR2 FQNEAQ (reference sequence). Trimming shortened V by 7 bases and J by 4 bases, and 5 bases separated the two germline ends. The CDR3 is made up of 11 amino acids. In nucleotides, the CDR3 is TGTGCCAGCAACAGGTACAATGAGCAGTTCTTC. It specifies CASNRYNEQFF.

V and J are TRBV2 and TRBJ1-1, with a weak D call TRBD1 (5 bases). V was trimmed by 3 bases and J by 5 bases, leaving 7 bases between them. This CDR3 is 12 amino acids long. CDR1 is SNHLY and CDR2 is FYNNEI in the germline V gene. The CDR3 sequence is CASSDRVTEAFF. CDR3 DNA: TGTGCCAGCAGTGACAGGGTTACTGAAGCTTTCTTT.

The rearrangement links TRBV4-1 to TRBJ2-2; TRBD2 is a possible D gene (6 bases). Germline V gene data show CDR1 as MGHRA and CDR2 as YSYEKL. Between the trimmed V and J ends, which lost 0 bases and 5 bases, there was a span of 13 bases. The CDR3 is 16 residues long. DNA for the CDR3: TGCGCCAGCAGCCAAGAAGGGTCCGGGGGAACCGGGGAGCTGTTTTTT. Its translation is CASSQEGSGGTGELFF.

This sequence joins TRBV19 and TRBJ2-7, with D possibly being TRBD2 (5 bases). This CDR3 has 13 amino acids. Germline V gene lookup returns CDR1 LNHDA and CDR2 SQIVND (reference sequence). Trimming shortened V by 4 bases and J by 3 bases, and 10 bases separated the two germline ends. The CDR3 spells CASSTSFGYEQYF. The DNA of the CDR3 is TGTGCCAGTAGTACTAGCTTCGGCTACGAGCAGTACTTC. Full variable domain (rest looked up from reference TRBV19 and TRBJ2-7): DGGITQSPKYLFRKEGQNVTLSCEQNLNHDAMYWYRQDPGQGLRLIYYSQIVNDFQKGDIAEGYSVSREKKESFPLTVTSAQKNPTAFYLCASSTSFGYEQYFGPGTRLTVT.

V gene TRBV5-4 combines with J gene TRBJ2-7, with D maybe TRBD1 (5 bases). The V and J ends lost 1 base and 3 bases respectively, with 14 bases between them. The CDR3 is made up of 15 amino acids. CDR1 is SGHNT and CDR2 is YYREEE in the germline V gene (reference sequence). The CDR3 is CASSLNNRWGYEQYF. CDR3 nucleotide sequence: TGTGCCAGCAGCTTGAACAACAGGTGGGGCTACGAGCAGTACTTC.

DNA for the CDR3: TGTGCCAGCAGTGGGGGAGGAGGGGGCGCTATCTATGGCTACACCTTC. It yields the protein CASSGGGGGAIYGYTF. The chain uses TRBV2 and TRBJ1-2, with TRBD1 identical over 7 bases. Germline-derived CDR1 and CDR2 are SNHLY and FYNNEI. Trimming took 4 bases from V and 4 from J; bases not matched to a gene: 12. The CDR3 extends over 16 amino acids. The full variable domain, rest sourced from reference TRBV2 and TRBJ1-2, is EPEVTQTPSHQVTQMGQEVILRCVPISNHLYFYWYRQILGQKVEFLVSFYNNEISEKSEIFDDQFSVERPDGSNFTLKIRSTKLEDSAMYFCASSGGGGGAIYGYTFGSGTRLTVV.

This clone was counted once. CDR3 in DNA: TGTGCCAGCAGCCGCGGGGGCTCCATTTCCTACGAGCAGTACTTC. Protein sequence: CASSRGGSISYEQYF. The chain uses TRBV5-4 and TRBJ2-7; weak D call: TRBD2 (7 bases). Germline lookup yields CDR1 SGHNT and CDR2 YYREEE (reference sequence). Between the trimmed V and J ends, which lost 4 bases and 1 base, there was a span of 15 bases. This CDR3 is built from 15 residues.

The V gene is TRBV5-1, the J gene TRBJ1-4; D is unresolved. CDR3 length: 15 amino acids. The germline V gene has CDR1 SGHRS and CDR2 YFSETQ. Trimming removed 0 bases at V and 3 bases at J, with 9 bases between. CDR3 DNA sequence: TGCGCCAGCAGCTTGGTTTCCGGGGCTAATGAAAAACTGTTTTTT. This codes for CASSLVSGANEKLFF.

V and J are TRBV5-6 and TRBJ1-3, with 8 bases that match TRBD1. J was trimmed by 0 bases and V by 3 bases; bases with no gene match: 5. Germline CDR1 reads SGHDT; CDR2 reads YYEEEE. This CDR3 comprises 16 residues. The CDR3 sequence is CASSYRGSHSGNTIYF. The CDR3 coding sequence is TGTGCCAGCAGCTACAGGGGGTCCCACTCTGGAAACACCATATATTTT.

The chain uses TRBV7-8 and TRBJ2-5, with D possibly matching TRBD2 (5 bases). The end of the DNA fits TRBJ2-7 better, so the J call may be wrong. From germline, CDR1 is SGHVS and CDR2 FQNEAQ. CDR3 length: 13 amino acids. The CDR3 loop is CASSTRDLYEQYF. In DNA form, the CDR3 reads TGTGCCAGCAGCACGAGGGATCTTTACGAGCAGTACTTC.

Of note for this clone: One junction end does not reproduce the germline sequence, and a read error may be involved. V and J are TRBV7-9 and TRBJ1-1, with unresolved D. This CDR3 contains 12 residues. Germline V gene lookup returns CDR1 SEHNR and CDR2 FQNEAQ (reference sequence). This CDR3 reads CSSSLVRTEAFF. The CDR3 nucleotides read TGTTCCAGCAGCTTAGTCCGCACTGAAGCTTTCTTT.

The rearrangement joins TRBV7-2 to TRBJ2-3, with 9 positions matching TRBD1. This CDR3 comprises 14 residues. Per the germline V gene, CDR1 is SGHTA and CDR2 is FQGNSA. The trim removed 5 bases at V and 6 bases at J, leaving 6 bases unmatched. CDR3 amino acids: CASSRGQGGDTQYF. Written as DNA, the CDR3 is TGTGCCAGCAGCCGGGGACAGGGAGGGGATACGCAGTATTTT. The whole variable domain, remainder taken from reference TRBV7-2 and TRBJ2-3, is GAGVSQSPSNKVTEKGKDVELRCDPISGHTALYWYRQSLGQGLEFLIYFQGNSAPDKSGLPSDRFSAERTGGSVSTLTIQRTQQEDSAVYLCASSRGQGGDTQYFGPGTRLTVL.

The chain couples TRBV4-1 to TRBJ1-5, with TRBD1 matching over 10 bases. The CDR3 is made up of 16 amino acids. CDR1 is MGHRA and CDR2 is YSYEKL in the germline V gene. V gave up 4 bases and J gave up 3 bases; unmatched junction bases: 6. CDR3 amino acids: CASSLRDRGLNQPQHF. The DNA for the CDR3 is TGCGCCAGCAGCCTCCGGGACAGGGGTCTCAATCAGCCCCAGCATTTT.

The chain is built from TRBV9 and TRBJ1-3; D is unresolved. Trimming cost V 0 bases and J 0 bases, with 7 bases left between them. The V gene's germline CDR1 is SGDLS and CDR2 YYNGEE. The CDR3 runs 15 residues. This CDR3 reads CASSVDLRSGNTIYF. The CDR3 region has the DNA TGTGCCAGCAGCGTAGATCTTCGCTCTGGAAACACCATATATTTT.

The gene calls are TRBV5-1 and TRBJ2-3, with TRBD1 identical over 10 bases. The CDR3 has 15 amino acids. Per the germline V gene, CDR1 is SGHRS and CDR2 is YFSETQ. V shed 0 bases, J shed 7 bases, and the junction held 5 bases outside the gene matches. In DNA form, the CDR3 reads TGCGCCAGCAGCTTGGGGGGACAGGGGTCCCATACGCAGTATTTT. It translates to CASSLGGQGSHTQYF.

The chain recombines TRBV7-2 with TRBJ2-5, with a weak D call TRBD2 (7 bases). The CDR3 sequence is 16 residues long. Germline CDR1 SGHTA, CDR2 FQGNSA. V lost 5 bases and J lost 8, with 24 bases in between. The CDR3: CASSPSRGADLYTQYF. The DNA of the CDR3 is TGTGCCAGCAGCCCATCACGGGGGGCGGACCTTTATACCCAGTACTTC.

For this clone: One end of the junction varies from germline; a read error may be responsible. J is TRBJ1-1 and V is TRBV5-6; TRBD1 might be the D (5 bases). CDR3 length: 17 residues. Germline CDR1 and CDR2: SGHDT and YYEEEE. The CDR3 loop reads CAGSLGDSALMNTEAFF. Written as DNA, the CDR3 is TGTGCCGGCAGCTTGGGGGACTCCGCCCTCATGAACACTGAAGCTTTCTTT.

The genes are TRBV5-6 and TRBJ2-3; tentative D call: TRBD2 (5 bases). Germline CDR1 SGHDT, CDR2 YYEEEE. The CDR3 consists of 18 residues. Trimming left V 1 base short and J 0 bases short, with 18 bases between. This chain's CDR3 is CASSLPHRKRSSTDTQYF. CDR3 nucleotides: TGTGCCAGCAGCTTGCCCCACCGGAAGCGGTCTAGCACAGATACGCAGTATTTT.

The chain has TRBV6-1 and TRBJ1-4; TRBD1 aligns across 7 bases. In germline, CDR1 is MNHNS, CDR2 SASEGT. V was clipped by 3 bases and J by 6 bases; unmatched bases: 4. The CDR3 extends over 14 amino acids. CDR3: CASSEDRPDEKLFF. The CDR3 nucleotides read TGTGCCAGCAGTGAGGACAGGCCTGATGAAAAACTGTTTTTT.

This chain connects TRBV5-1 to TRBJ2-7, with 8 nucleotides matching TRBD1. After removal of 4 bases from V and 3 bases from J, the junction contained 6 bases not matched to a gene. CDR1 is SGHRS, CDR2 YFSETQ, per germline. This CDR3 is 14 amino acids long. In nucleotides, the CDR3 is TGCGCCAGCAGCATAGGACAGGGTCTCTACGAGCAGTACTTC. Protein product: CASSIGQGLYEQYF.

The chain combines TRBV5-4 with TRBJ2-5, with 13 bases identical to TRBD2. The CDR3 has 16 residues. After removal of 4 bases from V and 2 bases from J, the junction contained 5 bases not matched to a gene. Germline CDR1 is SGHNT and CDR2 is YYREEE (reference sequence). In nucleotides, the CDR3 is TGTGCCAGCAGCCTCGGACTAGCGGGAGTTCAAGAGACCCAGTACTTC. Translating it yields CASSLGLAGVQETQYF.

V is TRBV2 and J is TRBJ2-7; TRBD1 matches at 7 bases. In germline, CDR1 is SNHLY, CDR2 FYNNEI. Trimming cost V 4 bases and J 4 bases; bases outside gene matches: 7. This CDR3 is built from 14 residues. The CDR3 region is CASSVAQGFYEQYF. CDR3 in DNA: TGTGCCAGCAGTGTCGCACAGGGGTTTTACGAGCAGTACTTC.

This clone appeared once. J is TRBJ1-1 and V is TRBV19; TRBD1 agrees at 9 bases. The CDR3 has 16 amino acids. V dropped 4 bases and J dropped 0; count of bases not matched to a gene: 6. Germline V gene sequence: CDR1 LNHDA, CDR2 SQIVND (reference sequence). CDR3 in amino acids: CASSTGTGPMNTEAFF. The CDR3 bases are TGTGCCAGTAGTACGGGGACAGGGCCCATGAACACTGAAGCTTTCTTT.

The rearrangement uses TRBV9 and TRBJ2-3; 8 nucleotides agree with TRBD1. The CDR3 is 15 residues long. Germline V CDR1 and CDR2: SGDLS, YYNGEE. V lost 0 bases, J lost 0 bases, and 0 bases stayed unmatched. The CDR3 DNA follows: TGTGCCAGCAGCGTAGGGACAGGGAGCACAGATACGCAGTATTTT. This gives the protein CASSVGTGSTDTQYF.

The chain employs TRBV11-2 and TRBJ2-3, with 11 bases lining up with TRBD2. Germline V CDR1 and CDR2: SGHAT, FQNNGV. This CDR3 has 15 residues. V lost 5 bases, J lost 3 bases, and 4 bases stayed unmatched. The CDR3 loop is CASSPSSGGTDTQYF. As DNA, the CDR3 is TGTGCCAGCAGCCCGTCTAGCGGGGGGACAGATACGCAGTATTTT.

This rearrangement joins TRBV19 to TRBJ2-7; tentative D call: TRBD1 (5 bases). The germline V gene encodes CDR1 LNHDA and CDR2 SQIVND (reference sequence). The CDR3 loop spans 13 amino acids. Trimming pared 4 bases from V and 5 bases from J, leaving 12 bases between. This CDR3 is CASSTNQGNEQYF. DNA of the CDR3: TGTGCCAGTAGTACCAATCAGGGAAACGAGCAGTACTTC.